These 26 T cell receptor beta chains were all obtained from the same sample, sequenced in a study of blood T cell repertoires in COVID-19. Using immunoSEQ multiplex PCR, the repertoire was profiled, and TCRdb retains in-frame clones only, with some absent. The sample has 50,000 to 60,000 clones; 80% to 90% are singletons. The sample consisted of peripheral blood. The receptor source for this set is a man aged 55 to 70 with acute or convalescent COVID-19.

The CDR3 coding sequence is TGTGCCAGCTTGAGGAGCTCCTATAATTCACCCCTCCACTTT. As protein: CASLRSSYNSPLHF. The chain uses TRBV2 and TRBJ1-6; no clear D. Per germline, CDR1 SNHLY and CDR2 FYNNEI. Trimming took 8 bases from V and 0 from J, leaving 8 bases between them. The CDR3 contains 14 residues.

V and J are TRBV5-1 and TRBJ2-7; D might be TRBD2 (6 bases). Trimming took off 3 bases at V and 4 bases at J, with 14 bases between the two ends. This CDR3 spans 14 amino acids. Germline-derived CDR1 and CDR2 are SGHRS and YFSETQ. The DNA of the CDR3 is TGCGCCAGCAGCTCCAAAGGGACTTCTTACGAGCAGTACTTC. Protein product: CASSSKGTSYEQYF.

This chain links TRBV5-5 with TRBJ2-3; 8 bases are a match to TRBD2. This CDR3 contains 16 residues. Trimming at V came to 0 bases and at J to 5 bases, leaving 8 bases not matched to a gene. Germline loops: CDR1 SGHKS, CDR2 YYEKEE (reference sequence). CDR3 region: CASSLGLAGGRDTQYF. In DNA, the CDR3 is TGTGCCAGCAGCTTGGGGTTGGCGGGGGGAAGAGATACGCAGTATTTT. Supplemented by reference TRBV5-5 and TRBJ2-3, the full variable domain reads DAGVTQSPTHLIKTRGQQVTLRCSPISGHKSVSWYQQVLGQGPQFIFQYYEKEERGRGNFPDRFSARQFPNYSSELNVNALLLGDSALYLCASSLGLAGGRDTQYFGPGTRLTVL.

The chain couples TRBV5-1 to TRBJ1-2, with 8 bases that match TRBD1. CDR1 and CDR2 from the germline V gene are SGHRS and YFSETQ. With V trimmed by 4 bases and J by 4 bases, 6 bases remained unmatched. This CDR3 comprises 14 residues. This chain's CDR3 is CASSGTTGAYGYTF. CDR3 nucleotide sequence: TGCGCCAGCAGCGGTACGACAGGGGCCTATGGCTACACCTTC.

The chain joins TRBV27 to TRBJ1-6, with TRBD1 as a possible D gene (6 bases). V dropped 6 bases and J dropped 4 bases, with 16 bases sitting between them. This CDR3 is 16 amino acids long. Germline V lookup: CDR1 MNHEY, CDR2 SMNVEV (reference sequence). DNA for the CDR3: TGTGCCAGCAGCCCGACAGGAGTTGCTTATAATTCACCCCTCCACTTT. Protein: CASSPTGVAYNSPLHF.

This rearrangement joins TRBV12-3 or TRBV12-4 to TRBJ2-1; a weak D match, TRBD2 (5 bases). CDR3 length equals 12 residues. Trimming left V 6 bases short and J 6 bases short, with 9 bases between. Here the CDR3 reads CASSGTSNEQFF. CDR3 DNA: TGTGCCAGCAGCGGAACTAGCAATGAGCAGTTCTTC.

The chain is built from TRBV5-4 and TRBJ2-7, with D possibly matching TRBD1 (5 bases). With 1 base removed from V and 1 base from J, the gap between germline ends came to 9 bases. This CDR3 region has 14 residues. CDR1 and CDR2 (germline): SGHNT, YYREEE (reference sequence). CDR3 region: CASSLNRPSYEQYF. The CDR3 nucleotides are TGTGCCAGCAGCTTGAACAGGCCTTCCTACGAGCAGTACTTC. The variable domain in full, completed from reference TRBV5-4 and TRBJ2-7, reads ETGVTQSPTHLIKTRGQQVTLRCSSQSGHNTVSWYQQALGQGPQFIFQYYREEENGRGNFPPRFSGLQFPNYSSELNVNALELDDSALYLCASSLNRPSYEQYFGPGTRLTVT.

This chain joins TRBV3-1 (or the pseudogene TRBV3-2) and TRBJ1-2; D unclear. The CDR3 length is 16 residues. Trimming removed 1 base from V and 0 bases from J, with 12 bases in between. The germline CDR1 and CDR2 sequences are LGHDT and YNNKEL (reference sequence). The CDR3 spells CASSQALAEANYGYTF. CDR3 nucleotide sequence: TGTGCCAGCAGCCAAGCGTTGGCGGAAGCTAACTATGGCTACACCTTC.

This clone was seen a single time. This chain connects TRBV19 to TRBJ1-5; unclear D gene. Germline values: CDR1 LNHDA, CDR2 SQIVND (reference sequence). This CDR3 comprises 14 residues. Trimming left V 3 bases short and J 4 bases short, with 10 bases between. CDR3: CASSMTGWNQPQHF. CDR3 sequence (DNA): TGTGCCAGTAGTATGACGGGGTGGAATCAGCCCCAGCATTTT.

This sequence joins TRBV5-8 and TRBJ2-7; TRBD1 aligns across 7 bases. The CDR3 is 15 residues long. CDR1 and CDR2 (germline): SGHTS, YDEGEE. After removal of 3 bases from V and 4 bases from J, the junction contained 10 bases not matched to a gene. CDR3 nucleotide sequence: TGTGCCAGCAGCTGGGAAACCCCAGGGGGTTACGAGCAGTACTTC. It is translated as CASSWETPGGYEQYF.

The gene calls are TRBV18 and TRBJ1-1; D remains ambiguous. CDR1 and CDR2 from the germline V gene are KGHSH and LQKENI. CDR3 length: 15 amino acids. V gave up 8 bases and J gave up 2 bases, with 18 bases separating them. The CDR3 sequence is CASMTTSPGNTEAFF. The CDR3 DNA is TGTGCCAGCATGACGACCAGTCCAGGAAACACTGAAGCTTTCTTT.

CDR3 sequence: CASSLGRPEVGQPQHF. CDR3 DNA sequence: TGTGCCAGCAGCTTAGGACGACCGGAGGTCGGTCAGCCCCAGCATTTT. The chain recombines TRBV11-2 with TRBJ1-5; D ambiguous. The germline V gene encodes CDR1 SGHAT and CDR2 FQNNGV. Trimming shortened V by 1 base and J by 6 bases, and 16 bases separated the two germline ends. The CDR3 consists of 16 residues.

The chain employs TRBV30 and TRBJ2-7; 11 nucleotides line up with TRBD1. Trimming took 4 bases from V and 0 from J; bases not matched to a gene: 8. This CDR3 comprises 16 residues. CDR1 is GTSNPN and CDR2 is SVGIG in the germline V gene (reference sequence). CDR3 sequence: CAWTRKGTGGSYEQYF. The CDR3 coding sequence is TGTGCCTGGACCCGAAAAGGGACAGGGGGCTCCTACGAGCAGTACTTC.

The chain combines TRBV6-2 or TRBV6-3 with TRBJ2-1; 11 bases agree with TRBD1. In germline, CDR1 is MNHEY, CDR2 SVGEGT. The CDR3 has 20 amino acids. Trimming cost V 0 bases and J 0 bases; bases outside gene matches: 10. CDR3 loop: CASSYSTRTGGYSSYNEQFF. In DNA form, the CDR3 reads TGTGCCAGCAGTTACTCGACCCGGACAGGGGGCTACTCCTCCTACAATGAGCAGTTCTTC.

CDR3 DNA sequence: TGCGCCAGCAGCTTGTTTTTGGGAGGGGAGGACACCGGGGAGCTGTTTTTT. As protein: CASSLFLGGEDTGELFF. The genes are TRBV5-1 and TRBJ2-2; TRBD2 aligns across 7 bases. From germline, CDR1 is SGHRS and CDR2 YFSETQ. Trimming removed 1 base from V and 3 bases from J; junction bases left unmatched: 9. The length of the CDR3 is 17 residues.

This clone has just one count. V usage is TRBV27 and J usage is TRBJ1-5; unclear D gene. From germline, CDR1 is MNHEY and CDR2 SMNVEV (reference sequence). V was cut by 2 bases and J by 0 bases, with 8 bases left in between. The CDR3 is 15 residues long. CDR3 in amino acids: CASSLGGYSNQPQHF. DNA for the CDR3: TGTGCCAGCAGTTTAGGCGGTTATAGCAATCAGCCCCAGCATTTT.

V usage is TRBV7-7 and J usage is TRBJ2-1, with D perhaps matching TRBD2 (5 bases). CDR1 and CDR2 (germline): SSHAT, FNYEAQ (reference sequence). This CDR3 has 14 residues. The V and J ends lost 0 bases and 9 bases respectively, with 12 bases between them. The CDR3 region is CASSLAPGNGEQFF. The CDR3 region has the DNA TGTGCCAGCAGCTTAGCGCCGGGGAACGGTGAGCAGTTCTTC.

The rearrangement joins TRBV20-1 to TRBJ2-7; TRBD2 might be the D (6 bases). The length of the CDR3 is 15 residues. V was cut by 3 bases and J by 3 bases, with 18 bases left in between. Germline V gene data show CDR1 as DFQATT and CDR2 as SNEGSKA (reference sequence). The CDR3 DNA is TGCAGTGCTAGTCCCCACATCGGGGGACTCTACGAGCAGTACTTC. It is translated as CSASPHIGGLYEQYF.

The chain combines TRBV6-1 with TRBJ1-6, with TRBD1 as a possible D gene (5 bases). CDR3 size: 16 residues. V was shortened by 4 bases and J by 7 bases, with 17 bases between the two germline ends. Per the germline V gene, CDR1 is MNHNS and CDR2 is SASEGT. Written as DNA, the CDR3 is TGTGCCAGCAGTGTGGAGCAGGGACTACGAAATTCACCCCTCCACTTT. Its protein product is CASSVEQGLRNSPLHF.

V is TRBV5-4 and J is TRBJ2-7, with TRBD1 matching over 12 bases. V gave up 6 bases and J gave up 4 bases; unmatched junction bases: 5. This CDR3 spans 14 amino acids. CDR1 SGHNT and CDR2 YYREEE come from the germline V gene (reference sequence). As DNA, the CDR3 is TGTGCCAGCAACCCGGGACAGGGGGCGTACGAGCAGTACTTC. It yields the protein CASNPGQGAYEQYF.

The chain combines TRBV9 with TRBJ2-1; 13 bases line up with TRBD2. V dropped 2 bases and J dropped 6; count of bases not matched to a gene: 8. In germline, CDR1 is SGDLS, CDR2 YYNGEE. The CDR3 is 17 amino acids. CDR3 in DNA: TGTGCCAGCAGCGTCGGGACTAGCGGGGACCGGGTCAATGAGCAGTTCTTC. Protein sequence: CASSVGTSGDRVNEQFF.

V and J are TRBV30 and TRBJ1-1, with 8 bases that match TRBD1. Trimming at V came to 1 base and at J to 4 bases, leaving 5 bases not matched to a gene. The CDR3 length is 14 residues. Germline V CDR1 and CDR2: GTSNPN, SVGIG (reference sequence). CDR3 protein: CAWSADRGGTEAFF. CDR3 nucleotide sequence: TGTGCCTGGAGTGCTGACAGGGGAGGCACTGAAGCTTTCTTT. Looking up the rest from reference TRBV30 and TRBJ1-1 gives the full variable domain: SQTIHQWPATLVQPVGSPLSLECTVEGTSNPNLYWYRQAAGRGLQLLFYSVGIGQISSEVPQNLSASRPQDRQFILSSKKLLLSDSGFYLCAWSADRGGTEAFFGQGTRLTVV.

The chain uses TRBV5-1 and TRBJ2-4, with 8 positions matching TRBD2. The CDR3 covers 14 residues. V dropped 4 bases and J dropped 6; count of bases not matched to a gene: 6. The germline gives CDR1 SGHRS, CDR2 YFSETQ. The CDR3 DNA follows: TGCGCCAGCAGCACCGGCGGGGGGCTAAACATTCAGTACTTC. Its translation is CASSTGGGLNIQYF.

The rearrangement uses TRBV30 and TRBJ1-1; perhaps TRBD1 as D (5 bases). With 3 bases removed from V and 3 bases from J, the gap between germline ends came to 17 bases. Germline V gene lookup returns CDR1 GTSNPN and CDR2 SVGIG (reference sequence). This CDR3 comprises 15 residues. The CDR3 sequence: CAWRLRRGAYTEAFF. The CDR3 nucleotides read TGTGCCTGGAGGCTACGGAGGGGCGCATACACTGAAGCTTTCTTT.

V gene TRBV5-6 combines with J gene TRBJ1-3; D uncertain. In germline, CDR1 is SGHDT, CDR2 YYEEEE. V lost 1 base to trimming and J lost 6 bases, with 11 bases between them. This CDR3 contains 14 residues. The CDR3 DNA reads TGTGCCAGCAGCTTGAACATGAGGGAAAACACCATATATTTT. This encodes CASSLNMRENTIYF.

V and J are TRBV4-1 and TRBJ1-4, with 10 bases identical to TRBD1. Germline CDR1 is MGHRA and CDR2 is YSYEKL. V shed 0 bases, J shed 7 bases, and the junction held 17 bases outside the gene matches. This CDR3 has 20 residues. DNA for the CDR3: TGCGCCAGCAGCCAAGATCCGATGTGGGACAGGGGACCAAGGAGTGAAAAACTGTTTTTT. This codes for CASSQDPMWDRGPRSEKLFF.